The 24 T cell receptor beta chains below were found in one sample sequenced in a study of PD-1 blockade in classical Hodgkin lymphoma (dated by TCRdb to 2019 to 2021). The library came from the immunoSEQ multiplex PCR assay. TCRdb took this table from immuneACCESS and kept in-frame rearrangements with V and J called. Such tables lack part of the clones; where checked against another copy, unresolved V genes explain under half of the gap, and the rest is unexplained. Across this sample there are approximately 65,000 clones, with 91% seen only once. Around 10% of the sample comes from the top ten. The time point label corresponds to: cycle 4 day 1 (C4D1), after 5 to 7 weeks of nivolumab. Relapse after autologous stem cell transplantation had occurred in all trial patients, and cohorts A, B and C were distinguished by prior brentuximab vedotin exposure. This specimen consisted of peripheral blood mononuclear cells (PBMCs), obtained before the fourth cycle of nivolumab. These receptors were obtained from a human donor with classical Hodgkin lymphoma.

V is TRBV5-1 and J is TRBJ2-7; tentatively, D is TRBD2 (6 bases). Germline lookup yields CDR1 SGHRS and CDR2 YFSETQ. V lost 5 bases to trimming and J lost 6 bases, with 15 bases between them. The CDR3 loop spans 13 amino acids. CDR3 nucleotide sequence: TGCGCCAGCAGTCCCGGGAACGGGGGCGAGCAGTACTTC. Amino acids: CASSPGNGGEQYF.

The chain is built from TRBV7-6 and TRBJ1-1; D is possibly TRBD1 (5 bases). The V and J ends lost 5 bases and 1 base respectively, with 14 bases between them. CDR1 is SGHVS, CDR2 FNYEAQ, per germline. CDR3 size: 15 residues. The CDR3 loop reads CASSGGRAGNTEAFF. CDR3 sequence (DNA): TGTGCCAGCAGCGGGGGGAGGGCGGGGAACACTGAAGCTTTCTTT.

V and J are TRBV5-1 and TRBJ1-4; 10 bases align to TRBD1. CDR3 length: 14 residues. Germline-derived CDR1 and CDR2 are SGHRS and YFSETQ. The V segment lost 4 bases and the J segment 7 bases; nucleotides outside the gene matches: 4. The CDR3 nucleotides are TGCGCCAGCAGCCGGGGACAGGGGACTGAAAAACTGTTTTTT. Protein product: CASSRGQGTEKLFF.

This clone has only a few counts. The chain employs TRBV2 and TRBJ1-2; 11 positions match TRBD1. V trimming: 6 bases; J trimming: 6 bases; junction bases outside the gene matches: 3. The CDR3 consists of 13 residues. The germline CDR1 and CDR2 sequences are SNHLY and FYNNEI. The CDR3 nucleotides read TGTGCCAGCAGGGGGACAGGGGGGGATGGCTACACCTTC. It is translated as CASRGTGGDGYTF.

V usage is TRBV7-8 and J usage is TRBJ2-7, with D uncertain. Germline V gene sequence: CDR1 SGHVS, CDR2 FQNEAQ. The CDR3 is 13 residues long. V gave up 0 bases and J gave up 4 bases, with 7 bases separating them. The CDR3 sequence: CASSLADGYEQYF. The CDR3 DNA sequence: TGTGCCAGCAGCTTAGCGGATGGGTACGAGCAGTACTTC.

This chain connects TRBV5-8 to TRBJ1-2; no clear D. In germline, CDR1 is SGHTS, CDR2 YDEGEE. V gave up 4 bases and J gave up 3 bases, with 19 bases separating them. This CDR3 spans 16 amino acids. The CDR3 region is CASSPGRLRLDYGYTF. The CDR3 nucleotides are TGTGCCAGCAGCCCTGGGAGGCTCCGGCTCGACTATGGCTACACCTTC.

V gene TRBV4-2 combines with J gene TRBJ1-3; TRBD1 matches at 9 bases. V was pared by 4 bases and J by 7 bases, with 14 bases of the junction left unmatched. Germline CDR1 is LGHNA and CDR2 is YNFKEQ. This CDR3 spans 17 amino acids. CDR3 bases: TGTGCCAGCAGCCCAGGGATTGCTAAACAGGGGGCGAACACCATATATTTT. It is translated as CASSPGIAKQGANTIYF.

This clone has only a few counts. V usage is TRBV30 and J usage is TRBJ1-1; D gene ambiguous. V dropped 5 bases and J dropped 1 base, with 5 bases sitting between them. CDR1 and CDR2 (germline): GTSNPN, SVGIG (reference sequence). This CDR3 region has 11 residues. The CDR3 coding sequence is TGTGCCTGGGAGGGGAACACTGAAGCTTTCTTT. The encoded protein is CAWEGNTEAFF.

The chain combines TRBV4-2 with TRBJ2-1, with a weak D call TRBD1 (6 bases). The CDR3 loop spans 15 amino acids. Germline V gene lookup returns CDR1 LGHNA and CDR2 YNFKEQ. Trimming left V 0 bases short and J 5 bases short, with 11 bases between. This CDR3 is CASSQDYRVDNEQFF. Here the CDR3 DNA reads TGTGCCAGCAGCCAAGACTACAGGGTGGACAATGAGCAGTTCTTC.

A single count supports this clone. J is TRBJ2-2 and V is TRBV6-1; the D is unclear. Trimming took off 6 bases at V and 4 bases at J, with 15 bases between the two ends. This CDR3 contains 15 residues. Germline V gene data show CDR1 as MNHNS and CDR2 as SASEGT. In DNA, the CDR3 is TGTGCCAGCAGCGAGGCGGAGTGGGGCACCGGGGAGCTGTTTTTT. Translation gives CASSEAEWGTGELFF.

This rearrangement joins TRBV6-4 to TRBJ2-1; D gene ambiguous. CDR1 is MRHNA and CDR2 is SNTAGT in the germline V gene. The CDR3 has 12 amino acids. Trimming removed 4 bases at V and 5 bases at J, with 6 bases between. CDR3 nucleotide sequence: TGTGCCAGCAGTGGTACCGACAATGAGCAGTTCTTC. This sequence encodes CASSGTDNEQFF.

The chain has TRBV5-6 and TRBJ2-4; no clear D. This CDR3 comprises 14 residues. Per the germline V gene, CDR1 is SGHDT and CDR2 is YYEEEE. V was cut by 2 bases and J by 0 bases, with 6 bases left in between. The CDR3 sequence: CASSFAVAKNIQYF. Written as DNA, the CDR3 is TGTGCCAGCAGCTTCGCAGTAGCCAAAAACATTCAGTACTTC.

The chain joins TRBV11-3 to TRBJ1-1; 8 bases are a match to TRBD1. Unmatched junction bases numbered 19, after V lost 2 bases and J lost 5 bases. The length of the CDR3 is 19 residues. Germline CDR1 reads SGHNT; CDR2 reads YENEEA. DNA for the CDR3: TGTGCCAGCAGCTTAAGGGGCCCCTTAAATCAGGGGGCGCGGACTGAAGCTTTCTTT. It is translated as CASSLRGPLNQGARTEAFF.

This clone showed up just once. The CDR3 spells CAIGEQGNDGYTF. The DNA for the CDR3 is TGTGCCATCGGGGAACAGGGGAATGATGGCTACACCTTC. The rearrangement joins TRBV10-3 to TRBJ1-2; 7 nucleotides align to TRBD1. J gave up 6 bases and V 8 bases, and 9 bases lay outside the gene matches. This CDR3 contains 13 residues. The germline V gene has CDR1 ENHRY and CDR2 SYGVKD.

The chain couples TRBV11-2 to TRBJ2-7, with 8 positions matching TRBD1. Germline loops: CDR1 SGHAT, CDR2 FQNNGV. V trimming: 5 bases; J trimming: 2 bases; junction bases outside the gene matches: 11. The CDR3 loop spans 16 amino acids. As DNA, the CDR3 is TGTGCCAGCAGCCCCTTAGCCGGGACAGGCACCTACGAGCAGTACTTC. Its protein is CASSPLAGTGTYEQYF.

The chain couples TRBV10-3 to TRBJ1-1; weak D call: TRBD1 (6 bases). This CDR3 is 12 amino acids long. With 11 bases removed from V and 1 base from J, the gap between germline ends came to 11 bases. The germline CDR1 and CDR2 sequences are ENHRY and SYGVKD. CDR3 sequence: CASGQPNTEAFF. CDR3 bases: TGTGCCTCAGGACAGCCGAACACTGAAGCTTTCTTT.

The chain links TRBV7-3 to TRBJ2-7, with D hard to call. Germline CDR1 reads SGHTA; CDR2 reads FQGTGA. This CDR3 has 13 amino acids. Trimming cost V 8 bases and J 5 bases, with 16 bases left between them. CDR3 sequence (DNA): TGTGCCAGCTTAGGCCTCCAACGGCACGAGCAGTACTTC. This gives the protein CASLGLQRHEQYF.

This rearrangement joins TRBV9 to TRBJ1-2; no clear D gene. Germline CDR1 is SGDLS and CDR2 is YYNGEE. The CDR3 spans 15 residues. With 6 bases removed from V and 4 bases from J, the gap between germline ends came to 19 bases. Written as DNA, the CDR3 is TGTGCCAGCATCTTCCATGCTTCCCGAGGCTATGGCTACACCTTC. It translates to CASIFHASRGYGYTF.

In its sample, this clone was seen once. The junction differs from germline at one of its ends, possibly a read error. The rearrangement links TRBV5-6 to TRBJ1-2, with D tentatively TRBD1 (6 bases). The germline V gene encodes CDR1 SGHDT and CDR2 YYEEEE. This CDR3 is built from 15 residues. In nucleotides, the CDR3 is TGTGCCAGCAGCTTCCAGGACAGACCCAACTATGGCCACACCTTC. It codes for CASSFQDRPNYGHTF.

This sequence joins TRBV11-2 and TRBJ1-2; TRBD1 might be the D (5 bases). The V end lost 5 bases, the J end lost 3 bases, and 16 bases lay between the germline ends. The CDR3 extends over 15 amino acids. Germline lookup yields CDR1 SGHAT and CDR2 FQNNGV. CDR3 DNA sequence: TGTGCCAGCAGCCCTCTCCGGGGCTCCGACTATGGCTACACCTTC. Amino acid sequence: CASSPLRGSDYGYTF.

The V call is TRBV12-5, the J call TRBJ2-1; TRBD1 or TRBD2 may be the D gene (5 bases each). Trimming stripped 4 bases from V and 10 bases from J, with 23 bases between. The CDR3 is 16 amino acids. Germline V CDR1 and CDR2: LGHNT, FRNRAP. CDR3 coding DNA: TGTGCTAGTGGTTCCTTAGCCGGGACCAACGCTGGGGAGCAGTTCTTC. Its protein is CASGSLAGTNAGEQFF.

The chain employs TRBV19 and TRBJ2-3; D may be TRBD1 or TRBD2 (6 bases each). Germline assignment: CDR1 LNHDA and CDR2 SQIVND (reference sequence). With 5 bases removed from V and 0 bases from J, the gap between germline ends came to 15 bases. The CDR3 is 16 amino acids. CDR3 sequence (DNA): TGTGCCAGTAGTGTTCGGGGGCGCATTAGCACAGATACGCAGTATTTT. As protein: CASSVRGRISTDTQYF.

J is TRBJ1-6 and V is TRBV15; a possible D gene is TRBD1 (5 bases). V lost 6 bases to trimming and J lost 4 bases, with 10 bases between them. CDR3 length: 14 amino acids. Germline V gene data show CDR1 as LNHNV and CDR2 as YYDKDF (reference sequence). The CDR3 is CATRNRQYNSPLHF. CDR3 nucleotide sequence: TGTGCCACCAGGAATAGACAGTATAATTCACCCCTCCACTTT.

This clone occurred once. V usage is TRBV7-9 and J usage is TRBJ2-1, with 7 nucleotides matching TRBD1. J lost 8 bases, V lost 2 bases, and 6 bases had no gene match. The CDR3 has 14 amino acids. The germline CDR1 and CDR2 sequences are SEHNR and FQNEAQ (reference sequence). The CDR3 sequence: CASSLRQGVYEQFF. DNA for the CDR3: TGTGCCAGCAGCTTAAGACAGGGAGTCTATGAGCAGTTCTTC.